The TCR beta chain under discussion was sequenced for a study of blood T cells in healthy people across ages. Looked up from germline, CDR1 is MDHEN and CDR2 is SYDVKM. Trimming at V came to 5 bases and at J to 11 bases, leaving 15 bases not matched to a gene. The CDR3 is 15 amino acids. A note on this clonotype: The antigen is unknown.

A second PCR of 7 to 11 cycles used a sample-barcoded 5' primer and a J-beta primer mix. A template-switch adaptor with 12 random nucleotides tagged each cDNA molecule. TCRdb itself ran the 5' RACE reads through MiXCR, one entry per CDR3 protein. The sample yields hundreds of thousands of distinct CDR3 sequences, roughly 48% seen once. Isolated PBMCs totaled at least 6.5 million in each sample. Study-level findings and limits: Donor CMV status, an unknown factor, possibly confounded changes in expanded clonotypes.

The TCR originated in a man between 25 and 39 years old in good health. V is TRBV28 and J is TRBJ1-1; 9 bases line up with TRBD1. The sequenced sample was blood. The DNA of the CDR3 is TGTGCCAGCAGTCACGCCGGGACAGGGTTTTTGGGGGCTTTCTTT. Protein: CASSHAGTGFLGAFF.